The 29 T cell receptor beta chains in this list originate from one sample, sequenced in a study of blood T cell repertoires in COVID-19. Data came from immunoSEQ multiplex PCR; TCRdb stores just in-frame clones and leaves some out. The sample records some 270,000 clones, approximately 92% being singletons. Sequenced input: peripheral blood. These receptors originate from a woman in her 40s who had recovered from COVID-19.

The chain couples TRBV29-1 to TRBJ1-2, with D tentatively TRBD1 (5 bases). The CDR3 loop spans 14 amino acids. The germline CDR1 and CDR2 sequences are SQVTM and ANQGSEA. The V and J ends lost 5 bases and 3 bases respectively, with 16 bases between them. CDR3 nucleotide sequence: TGCAGCGTTCAAAGAGACGGGGGAGACTATGGCTACACCTTC. Translated, it gives CSVQRDGGDYGYTF.

A few counts support this clone. The genes are TRBV5-1 and TRBJ1-1; 9 bases line up with TRBD1. V was pared by 1 base and J by 5 bases, with 9 bases of the junction left unmatched. CDR1 is SGHRS, CDR2 YFSETQ, per germline. This CDR3 region has 16 residues. CDR3 bases: TGCGCCAGCAGCTTGTTACCGGGACAGGGTGATACTGAAGCTTTCTTT. Protein: CASSLLPGQGDTEAFF.

The CDR3 spells CASSDVAANYGYTF. The CDR3, as DNA: TGTGCCAGCAGTGACGTGGCGGCTAACTATGGCTACACCTTC. This chain uses TRBV2 with TRBJ1-2, with no clear D. This CDR3 contains 14 residues. CDR1 and CDR2 from the germline V gene are SNHLY and FYNNEI. Trimming took off 3 bases at V and 0 bases at J, with 8 bases between the two ends.

J is TRBJ2-7 and V is TRBV9; 10 nucleotides line up with TRBD1. With 3 bases clipped from V and 2 bases from J, the junction kept 5 bases outside the gene matches. The CDR3 is 15 amino acids. CDR1 SGDLS and CDR2 YYNGEE come from the germline V gene. CDR3 region: CASSGQGAPTYEQYF. The DNA of the CDR3 is TGTGCCAGCAGCGGACAGGGGGCGCCTACCTACGAGCAGTACTTC.

This clone has a handful of counts. CDR3 loop: CASSLARGYTEAFF. DNA for the CDR3: TGTGCCAGCAGCTTAGCCAGGGGGTACACTGAAGCTTTCTTT. The V gene is TRBV7-9, the J gene TRBJ1-1, with 7 bases identical to TRBD1. Germline CDR1 SEHNR, CDR2 FQNEAQ (reference sequence). After removal of 0 bases from V and 3 bases from J, the junction contained 1 base not matched to a gene. The CDR3 totals 14 residues.

The chain combines TRBV6-5 with TRBJ2-2; D uncertain. The CDR3 length is 13 residues. V was trimmed by 0 bases and J by 5 bases, leaving 4 bases between them. Germline-derived CDR1 and CDR2 are MNHEY and SVGAGI. CDR3 residues: CASSYSPTGELFF. CDR3 sequence (DNA): TGTGCCAGCAGTTACTCTCCTACCGGGGAGCTGTTTTTT.

The chain joins TRBV6-5 to TRBJ1-1; D perhaps matches TRBD1 (6 bases). Germline V gene data show CDR1 as MNHEY and CDR2 as SVGAGI. V was shortened by 9 bases and J by 0 bases, with 14 bases between the two germline ends. The CDR3 totals 14 residues. CDR3 bases: TGTGCCAGTTCTTCCGGGGACATGAACACTGAAGCTTTCTTT. Its protein is CASSSGDMNTEAFF.

This clone came up once. The chain is built from TRBV9 and TRBJ2-3; TRBD2 matches 7 bases. Per germline, CDR1 SGDLS and CDR2 YYNGEE. The CDR3 sequence is 15 residues long. V shed 1 base and J 0 bases; nucleotides not matched to a gene: 2. The CDR3 spells CASSVLGGSTDTQYF. DNA of the CDR3: TGTGCCAGCAGCGTACTGGGAGGGAGCACAGATACGCAGTATTTT.

The rearrangement joins TRBV5-4 to TRBJ2-2; possible D gene TRBD2, 6 bases. Per germline, CDR1 SGHNT and CDR2 YYREEE (reference sequence). The CDR3 consists of 14 residues. V was clipped by 6 bases and J by 7 bases, with 16 bases between them. This CDR3 is CASNPWGDNGELFF. In DNA, the CDR3 is TGTGCCAGCAACCCCTGGGGGGATAACGGGGAGCTGTTTTTT.

V usage is TRBV6-2 or TRBV6-3 and J usage is TRBJ2-4; no clear D gene. This CDR3 has 14 residues. Trimming shortened V by 5 bases and J by 2 bases, and 10 bases separated the two germline ends. Germline CDR1 is MNHEY and CDR2 is SVGEGT. The CDR3 nucleotides read TGTGCCAGCAGTGACAACGTCTCCAAAAACATTCAGTACTTC. Translating gives CASSDNVSKNIQYF.

V gene TRBV27 combines with J gene TRBJ2-3, with TRBD1 as a possible D gene (5 bases). Germline assignment: CDR1 MNHEY and CDR2 SMNVEV (reference sequence). The CDR3 is made up of 15 amino acids. The ends were cut back, 0 bases at V and 0 bases at J, with 7 bases in the middle. CDR3 amino acids: CASSLSRQSTDTQYF. In DNA form, the CDR3 reads TGTGCCAGCAGTTTATCCAGACAGAGCACAGATACGCAGTATTTT.

V usage is TRBV5-4 and J usage is TRBJ1-2; 11 bases align to TRBD1. Per the germline V gene, CDR1 is SGHNT and CDR2 is YYREEE (reference sequence). The CDR3 totals 15 residues. J lost 6 bases, V lost 2 bases, and 6 bases had no gene match. The CDR3 here is CASSLPGQGGDGYTF. The DNA of the CDR3 is TGTGCCAGCAGCTTACCGGGACAGGGGGGGGATGGCTACACCTTC.

The chain carries TRBV3-1 (or the pseudogene TRBV3-2) and TRBJ1-6; 9 bases agree with TRBD1. Trimming cost V 8 bases and J 6 bases; bases outside gene matches: 5. CDR1 and CDR2 from the germline V gene are LGHDT and YNNKEL (reference sequence). The CDR3 sequence is 14 residues long. Written as DNA, the CDR3 is TGTGCCAGCGGACAGGGGTTGCGTAATTCACCCCTCCACTTT. Translating it yields CASGQGLRNSPLHF.

V usage is TRBV7-9 and J usage is TRBJ2-7; no clear D. V was cut by 4 bases and J by 11 bases, with 9 bases left in between. CDR3 length equals 10 residues. Germline-derived CDR1 and CDR2 are SEHNR and FQNEAQ (reference sequence). CDR3 loop: CASSCTKKYV. The CDR3 DNA reads as TGTGCCAGCAGCTGTACTAAGAAGTACGTC.

V usage is TRBV9 and J usage is TRBJ1-1, with 7 positions matching TRBD1. The germline CDR1 and CDR2 sequences are SGDLS and YYNGEE. This CDR3 has 13 amino acids. The junction had 4 bases not matched to a gene; V was cut back by 4 bases and J by 4 bases. Here the CDR3 DNA reads TGTGCCAGCAGCCAAAGGGGGCTCACTGAAGCTTTCTTT. It codes for CASSQRGLTEAFF.

The chain employs TRBV5-5 and TRBJ2-7, with D tentatively TRBD2 (5 bases). V lost 2 bases, J lost 7 bases, and 10 bases lay in between. The V gene's germline CDR1 is SGHKS and CDR2 YYEKEE (reference sequence). This CDR3 contains 12 residues. The CDR3 region has the DNA TGTGCCAGCAGCTTTATCTCGGGAGAGCAGTACTTC. Amino acids: CASSFISGEQYF.

The gene calls are TRBV12-3 or TRBV12-4 and TRBJ2-5; 10 positions agree with TRBD1. V dropped 6 bases and J dropped 6; count of bases not matched to a gene: 4. This CDR3 contains 13 residues. The DNA of the CDR3 is TGTGCCAGCAGGGGGACAGGGGTACAGACCCAGTACTTC. Translating gives CASRGTGVQTQYF.

In nucleotides, the CDR3 is TGTGCCAGCAGCTTGGTAGCTAGCGGGACAGATACGCAGTATTTT. This sequence encodes CASSLVASGTDTQYF. The rearrangement uses TRBV5-6 and TRBJ2-3; TRBD2 aligns across 8 bases. CDR3 size: 15 residues. V was pared by 0 bases and J by 3 bases, with 3 bases of the junction left unmatched. The germline CDR1 and CDR2 sequences are SGHDT and YYEEEE.

The chain carries TRBV28 and TRBJ1-2; 8 nucleotides match TRBD1. Germline V gene sequence: CDR1 MDHEN, CDR2 SYDVKM. V lost 5 bases and J lost 6; bases outside the gene matches: 8. The CDR3 consists of 14 residues. The CDR3 DNA follows: TGTGCCAGCAGTCCCCGGACAGGGAGTAATGGCTACACCTTC. It yields the protein CASSPRTGSNGYTF.

This clone was picked up one time. J is TRBJ2-7 and V is TRBV3-1 (or the pseudogene TRBV3-2); TRBD2 matches 7 bases. Germline V gene data show CDR1 as LGHDT and CDR2 as YNNKEL (reference sequence). After removal of 4 bases from V and 5 bases from J, the junction contained 8 bases not matched to a gene. This CDR3 contains 14 residues. CDR3 in DNA: TGTGCCAGCAGCCCCTGGGGGGGTCGCAACGAGCAGTACTTC. This gives the protein CASSPWGGRNEQYF.

This sequence joins TRBV14 and TRBJ1-6; D might be TRBD1 (5 bases). This CDR3 has 14 residues. V was clipped by 4 bases and J by 6 bases, with 10 bases between them. The V gene's germline CDR1 is SGHDN and CDR2 FVKESK. The CDR3 sequence: CASSRSGLNSPLHF. The CDR3 DNA sequence: TGTGCCAGCAGCCGTTCGGGACTTAATTCACCCCTCCACTTT.

The rearrangement joins TRBV5-6 to TRBJ2-7, with D tentatively TRBD1 (5 bases). Germline loops: CDR1 SGHDT, CDR2 YYEEEE. The CDR3 length is 13 residues. V lost 3 bases to trimming and J lost 9 bases, with 16 bases between them. The CDR3 loop reads CASSYQGGLGQYV. The CDR3 DNA reads TGTGCCAGCAGCTATCAGGGCGGCTTGGGGCAGTACGTC.

DNA for the CDR3: TGTGCCAGTCAAAACGAGGTGGACAATCAGCCCCAGCATTTT. Its protein product is CASQNEVDNQPQHF. The chain has TRBV19 and TRBJ1-5; D uncertain. This CDR3 spans 14 amino acids. The V gene's germline CDR1 is LNHDA and CDR2 SQIVND (reference sequence). V lost 8 bases and J lost 3, with 14 bases in between.

The DNA of the CDR3 is TGCAGTGCTAGTTCCGGACAGCTCTATGGCTACACCTTC. Translated, it gives CSASSGQLYGYTF. The chain uses TRBV20-1 and TRBJ1-2; tentative D call: TRBD1 (6 bases). Trimming took off 3 bases at V and 4 bases at J, with 12 bases between the two ends. The CDR3 is made up of 13 amino acids. CDR1 and CDR2 from the germline V gene are DFQATT and SNEGSKA (reference sequence).

This clone showed up just a few times. V usage is TRBV16 and J usage is TRBJ2-1; a weak D match, TRBD2 (5 bases). V shed 2 bases and J shed 5 bases, with 10 bases lying between them. CDR1 and CDR2 from the germline V gene are KGHSY and FQNENV. The CDR3 loop spans 14 amino acids. CDR3: CASSQGLGHNEQFF. As DNA, the CDR3 is TGTGCCAGCAGCCAAGGACTCGGCCACAATGAGCAGTTCTTC.

The rearrangement uses TRBV2 and TRBJ1-1; D call uncertain. Germline-derived CDR1 and CDR2 are SNHLY and FYNNEI. V lost 4 bases and J lost 3, with 12 bases in between. The CDR3 is 14 residues long. The CDR3 DNA follows: TGTGCCAGCAGTGCGGTAGGGAGGGACACTGAAGCTTTCTTT. This encodes CASSAVGRDTEAFF.

This chain links TRBV7-9 with TRBJ1-2; TRBD1 matches at 8 bases. Germline loops: CDR1 SEHNR, CDR2 FQNEAQ (reference sequence). The CDR3 consists of 14 residues. V was clipped by 5 bases and J by 0 bases; unmatched bases: 2. Here the CDR3 DNA reads TGTGCCAGCAGCCCGGGACAGGCTAACTATGGCTACACCTTC. Translated, it gives CASSPGQANYGYTF. Variable domain in full (rest from reference TRBV7-9 and TRBJ1-2): DTGVSQNPRHKITKRGQNVTFRCDPISEHNRLYWYRQTLGQGPEFLTYFQNEAQLEKSRLLSDRFSAERPKGSFSTLEIQRTEQGDSAMYLCASSPGQANYGYTFGSGTRLTVV.

This clone was seen a handful of times. The rearrangement links TRBV10-2 to TRBJ2-1, with TRBD1 matching over 10 bases. The V gene's germline CDR1 is WSHSY and CDR2 SAAADI. Trimming cost V 2 bases and J 9 bases; bases outside gene matches: 1. The CDR3 contains 13 residues. The CDR3 protein is CASSEGTGVEQFF. The CDR3 bases are TGCGCCAGCAGTGAGGGGACAGGGGTTGAGCAGTTCTTC.

The chain is built from TRBV6-5 and TRBJ2-2; 7 bases are shared with TRBD1. This CDR3 contains 14 residues. Germline CDR1 is MNHEY and CDR2 is SVGAGI. Germline trimming cut 6 bases from V and 4 bases from J; bases unmatched to any gene: 5. CDR3 loop: CASSLQGPTGELFF. The CDR3 nucleotides read TGTGCCAGCAGCCTACAGGGGCCCACCGGGGAGCTGTTTTTT.